This TCR beta chain is from a study of T-cell reconstitution after alpha-beta-depleted transplantation in children. The germline V gene encodes CDR1 MNHEY and CDR2 SMNVEV (reference sequence). The CDR3 loop spans 15 amino acids. The V segment lost 5 bases and the J segment 0 bases; nucleotides outside the gene matches: 4. Study-wide points: Reports say that about two months after transplant, the alpha-beta T cells came out of several hundred graft clones that had expanded.

The TCRbeta library incorporated unique molecular identifiers. TCRdb passed the PCR reads through MiXCR, listing each CDR3 protein once. The repertoire holds about 100,000 distinct CDR3 sequences, with around 6.4% as singletons. A remark on this clonotype: Antigen specificity is unknown.

V gene TRBV27 combines with J gene TRBJ1-5; the match to TRBD1 covers 7 bases. Material: PBMCs, mostly from graft donor cells, obtained 360 days after TCRalphabeta/CD19-depleted stem cell transplant. The TCR sequence derives from a male patient aged 2-9 years who had a stem cell transplant for acute lymphoblastic leukemia, so the T cells may come from the graft donor. In DNA, the CDR3 is TGTGCCAGCAGTACCGACAGGGATAGCAATCAGCCCCAGCATTTT. Translation: CASSTDRDSNQPQHF.